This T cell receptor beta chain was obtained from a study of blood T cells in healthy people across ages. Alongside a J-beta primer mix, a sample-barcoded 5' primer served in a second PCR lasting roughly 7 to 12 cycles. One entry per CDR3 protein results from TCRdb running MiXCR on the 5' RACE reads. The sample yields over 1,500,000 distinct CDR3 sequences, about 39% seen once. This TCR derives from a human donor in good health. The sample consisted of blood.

CDR3 residues: CASSFDRGGNEQYF. In nucleotides, the CDR3 is TGTGCCAGCAGTTTCGACAGGGGAGGAAACGAGCAGTACTTC. The rearrangement links TRBV6-2 or TRBV6-3 to TRBJ2-7; TRBD1 matches 8 bases. CDR1 and CDR2 from the germline V gene are MNHEY and SVGEGT. Trimming cost V 4 bases and J 5 bases; bases outside gene matches: 7. The CDR3 has 14 amino acids.